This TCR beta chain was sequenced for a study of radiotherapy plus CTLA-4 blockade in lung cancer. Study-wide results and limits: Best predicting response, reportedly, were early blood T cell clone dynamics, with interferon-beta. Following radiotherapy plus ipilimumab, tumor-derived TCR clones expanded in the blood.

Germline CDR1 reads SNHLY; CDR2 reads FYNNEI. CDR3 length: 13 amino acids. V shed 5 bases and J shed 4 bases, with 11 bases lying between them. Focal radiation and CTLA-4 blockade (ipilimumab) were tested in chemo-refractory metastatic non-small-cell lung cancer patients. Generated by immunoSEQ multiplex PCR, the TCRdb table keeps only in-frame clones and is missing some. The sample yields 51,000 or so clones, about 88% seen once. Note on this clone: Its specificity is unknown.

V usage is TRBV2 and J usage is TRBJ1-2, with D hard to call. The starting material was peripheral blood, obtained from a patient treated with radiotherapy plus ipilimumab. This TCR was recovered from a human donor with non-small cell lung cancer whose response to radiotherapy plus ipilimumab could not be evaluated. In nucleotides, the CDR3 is TGTGCCAGCAGTTGGGCGGGAATCTATGGCTACACCTTC. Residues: CASSWAGIYGYTF.